The 27 T cell receptor beta chains listed next were all sequenced from one sample in a study of cytomegalovirus exposure and HLA in healthy donors. Primers included in the PCR were 60 Vbeta and 13 Jbeta primers. Generated by immunoSEQ multiplex PCR, the TCRdb table keeps only in-frame clones and is missing some. The data contain over 120,000 clones, roughly three quarters of them seen just once; the ten biggest clones take up around 3.2%. Sequenced material: PBMCs. These receptor sequences come from a female donor in good health and CMV-seronegative.

The gene calls are TRBV4-3 and TRBJ2-1; 8 bases agree with TRBD2. CDR1 is LGHNA, CDR2 YSLEER, per germline. The CDR3 is made up of 13 amino acids. V dropped 2 bases and J dropped 7; count of bases not matched to a gene: 1. CDR3 in amino acids: CASSQKRGNEQFF. CDR3 DNA sequence: TGCGCCAGCAGCCAAAAGCGGGGGAATGAGCAGTTCTTC.

For this clone: The junction departs from germline at one end; a sequencing error may be responsible. This chain uses TRBV7-7 with TRBJ2-1, with D perhaps assigned TRBD1 or TRBD2 (7 bases each). This CDR3 contains 17 residues. Germline assignment: CDR1 SSHAT and CDR2 FNYEAQ (reference sequence). For the CDR3, the DNA is TGTGCTAGCAGCTTAGGGGGGGACAGATACTCCTACAATGAGCAGTTCTTC. Encoded protein: CASSLGGDRYSYNEQFF.

J is TRBJ1-2 and V is TRBV7-8; D is undetermined. This CDR3 is built from 12 residues. Germline V gene data show CDR1 as SGHVS and CDR2 as FQNEAQ. V was shortened by 5 bases and J by 8 bases, with 12 bases between the two germline ends. This CDR3 is CASSRAGSGYTF. The CDR3 DNA sequence: TGTGCCAGCAGCCGGGCGGGGAGCGGCTACACCTTC.

The chain is built from TRBV2 and TRBJ2-7, with TRBD2 identical over 13 bases. V lost 6 bases and J lost 7; bases outside the gene matches: 9. The CDR3 sequence is 15 residues long. Germline V gene lookup returns CDR1 SNHLY and CDR2 FYNNEI. For the CDR3, the DNA is TGTGCCAGCAGGGGAACTAGCGGGAGGGCCCGGGAGCAGTACTTC. Its protein is CASRGTSGRAREQYF.

The rearrangement uses TRBV28 and TRBJ1-2; 10 bases map to TRBD1. From germline, CDR1 is MDHEN and CDR2 SYDVKM. Unmatched junction bases numbered 6, after V lost 3 bases and J lost 8 bases. The CDR3 is 14 amino acids. CDR3 protein: CASSLADRGLGYTF. CDR3 DNA sequence: TGTGCCAGCAGTTTGGCTGACAGGGGGCTGGGCTACACCTTC.

This clone has a handful of counts. The genes are TRBV2 and TRBJ2-7; D not resolved. Looked up from germline, CDR1 is SNHLY and CDR2 is FYNNEI. V was trimmed by 5 bases and J by 4 bases, leaving 3 bases between them. The CDR3 is 10 residues long. DNA for the CDR3: TGTGCCAGCAGTCTATACGAGCAGTACTTC. As protein: CASSLYEQYF.

This sequence joins TRBV5-6 and TRBJ2-3; 8 nucleotides align to TRBD2. Germline V lookup: CDR1 SGHDT, CDR2 YYEEEE. The V and J ends lost 1 base and 0 bases, in that order; junction bases with no gene match: 13. The CDR3 has 19 amino acids. The CDR3 DNA follows: TGTGCCAGCAGCTTGTTTAACAGCGGGGGCGATACTAGCACAGATACGCAGTATTTT. Its translation is CASSLFNSGGDTSTDTQYF.

The CDR3 nucleotides read TGTGCCACCAGCAGGGAGGGACAGGGCTACGAGCAGTACTTC. Translation: CATSREGQGYEQYF. This sequence joins TRBV15 and TRBJ2-7; 9 positions agree with TRBD1. The junction had 3 bases not matched to a gene; V was cut back by 3 bases and J by 3 bases. Germline V gene lookup returns CDR1 LNHNV and CDR2 YYDKDF (reference sequence). CDR3 length equals 14 residues.

This chain connects TRBV27 to TRBJ1-2; 7 bases map to TRBD1. The J segment lost 6 bases and the V segment lost 5 bases, leaving 9 bases of the junction unmatched. This CDR3 contains 14 residues. Germline lookup yields CDR1 MNHEY and CDR2 SMNVEV (reference sequence). The CDR3 nucleotides read TGTGCCAGCAGTAGACCGGGACAGCTAGATGGCTACACCTTC. Translation gives CASSRPGQLDGYTF.

The chain joins TRBV5-4 to TRBJ2-2; 16 nucleotides match TRBD2. J was trimmed by 5 bases and V by 4 bases; bases with no gene match: 5. The germline gives CDR1 SGHNT, CDR2 YYREEE (reference sequence). There are 17 residues in the CDR3. In nucleotides, the CDR3 is TGTGCCAGCAGCCGAATGGGACTAGCGGGAGGGACCGGGGAGCTGTTTTTT. This translates into CASSRMGLAGGTGELFF.

V is TRBV10-3 and J is TRBJ2-6, with D perhaps TRBD1 (5 bases). The CDR3 spans 18 residues. Trimming left V 3 bases short and J 0 bases short, with 15 bases between. CDR1 is ENHRY and CDR2 is SYGVKD in the germline V gene. The DNA of the CDR3 is TGTGCCATCAGTGATCTTTTGACAGTTAACTCTGGGGCCAACGTCCTGACTTTC. Amino acids: CAISDLLTVNSGANVLTF.

The rearrangement links TRBV29-1 to TRBJ2-5, with 10 bases fitting TRBD2. The end of the DNA aligns better with TRBJ2-7, so the J call may be wrong. Looked up from germline, CDR1 is SQVTM and CDR2 is ANQGSEA. The CDR3 sequence is 15 residues long. The CDR3 DNA reads TGCAGCGTTCAACCCTCTAGCGGGAGCGTCTACGAGCAGTACTTC. It specifies CSVQPSSGSVYEQYF.

Notes on this clone: The sample contains more than one DNA sequence encoding this CDR3. V and J are TRBV28 and TRBJ1-1; no clear D gene. V was clipped by 3 bases and J by 3 bases, with 5 bases between them. Germline V CDR1 and CDR2: MDHEN, SYDVKM. The length of the CDR3 is 12 residues. In nucleotides, the CDR3 is TGTGCCAGCAGTTTGTCCTACACTGAAGCTTTCTTT. This encodes CASSLSYTEAFF. Looking up the rest from reference TRBV28 and TRBJ1-1 gives the full variable domain: DVKVTQSSRYLVKRTGEKVFLECVQDMDHENMFWYRQDPGLGLRLIYFSYDVKMKEKGDIPEGYSVSREKKERFSLILESASTNQTSMYLCASSLSYTEAFFGQGTRLTVV.

The V gene is TRBV7-8, the J gene TRBJ2-3, with 10 bases aligning to TRBD2. This CDR3 spans 17 amino acids. Germline loops: CDR1 SGHVS, CDR2 FQNEAQ. Germline trimming cut 5 bases from V and 0 bases from J; bases unmatched to any gene: 8. In nucleotides, the CDR3 is TGTGCCAGCAGCCAAGGACTAGCGGTGACTAGCACAGATACGCAGTATTTT. It translates to CASSQGLAVTSTDTQYF.

DNA for the CDR3: TGTGCCAGCAGTTTATCTAGACAGCCAGCCCCTCAAGTGGAGACCCAGTACTTC. Translating gives CASSLSRQPAPQVETQYF. The J gene is TRBJ2-5, the V gene TRBV27; D may be TRBD1 (5 bases). The CDR3 loop spans 18 amino acids. Germline V gene data show CDR1 as MNHEY and CDR2 as SMNVEV (reference sequence). V lost 0 bases, J lost 5 bases, and 22 bases lay in between.

DNA for the CDR3: TGTGCCAGCAGGTGGAGCGGGGGCCCCACCGGCGAGCAGTACTTC. The encoded protein is CASRWSGGPTGEQYF. This sequence joins TRBV28 and TRBJ2-7, with 8 bases fitting TRBD2. The germline V gene has CDR1 MDHEN and CDR2 SYDVKM. The CDR3 covers 15 residues. V trimming: 6 bases; J trimming: 6 bases; junction bases outside the gene matches: 13.

The genes are TRBV6-5 and TRBJ1-3, with unresolved D. Trimming took 0 bases from V and 0 from J, leaving 9 bases between them. Germline V gene data show CDR1 as MNHEY and CDR2 as SVGAGI. The CDR3 has 16 residues. The CDR3 spells CASSYSRASSGNTIYF. CDR3 DNA: TGTGCCAGCAGTTACTCCCGCGCATCCTCTGGAAACACCATATATTTT.

This chain links TRBV2 with TRBJ1-2, with a tentative D call TRBD1 (5 bases). V lost 6 bases and J 8 bases, leaving 16 bases between the germline ends. The CDR3 spans 13 residues. Germline V gene lookup returns CDR1 SNHLY and CDR2 FYNNEI. CDR3 protein: CASSEIYSGGYTF. As DNA, the CDR3 is TGTGCCAGCAGCGAAATCTACTCAGGGGGCTACACCTTC.

This clone was observed a single time. This chain uses TRBV28 with TRBJ2-7, with 12 bases fitting TRBD2. Germline-derived CDR1 and CDR2 are MDHEN and SYDVKM. V shed 7 bases and J 2 bases; nucleotides not matched to a gene: 3. The CDR3 contains 14 residues. Here the CDR3 reads CASNLAGGAYEQYF. The CDR3 DNA is TGTGCCAGCAACCTAGCGGGGGGGGCCTACGAGCAGTACTTC.

The sample holds one count of this clone. In DNA, the CDR3 is TGTGCCAGCAGTCAAGCGGGATTCCCCTACAATGAGCAGTTCTTC. Its translation is CASSQAGFPYNEQFF. The chain links TRBV7-9 to TRBJ2-1; the match to TRBD2 covers 7 bases. The V gene end was trimmed by 6 bases and the J gene end by 2 bases; junction bases not matched to a gene: 7. CDR1 and CDR2 from the germline V gene are SEHNR and FQNEAQ (reference sequence). CDR3 size: 15 residues.

V and J are TRBV7-8 and TRBJ2-5, with 7 bases matching TRBD2. Germline V gene sequence: CDR1 SGHVS, CDR2 FQNEAQ. This CDR3 is 12 amino acids long. V trimming: 0 bases; J trimming: 10 bases; junction bases outside the gene matches: 2. The CDR3 region is CASSLAGGGQYF. The DNA for the CDR3 is TGTGCCAGCAGCTTAGCGGGGGGGGGCCAGTACTTC.

V and J are TRBV11-3 and TRBJ2-3; D might be TRBD1 (5 bases). Trimming stripped 1 base from V and 2 bases from J, with 16 bases between. The germline V gene encodes CDR1 SGHNT and CDR2 YENEEA. The CDR3 has 17 amino acids. CDR3 amino acids: CASSLGAGLSNTDTQYF. The DNA for the CDR3 is TGTGCCAGCAGCTTAGGGGCAGGGCTTTCGAACACAGATACGCAGTATTTT.

The V gene is TRBV9, the J gene TRBJ1-1; TRBD1 is a possible D gene (5 bases). With 3 bases removed from V and 1 base from J, the gap between germline ends came to 19 bases. Germline V CDR1 and CDR2: SGDLS, YYNGEE. The CDR3 runs 17 residues. CDR3 sequence (DNA): TGTGCCAGCAGCGCAACCGCAGACCCGACAGCGAACACTGAAGCTTTCTTT. Translated, it gives CASSATADPTANTEAFF. The full variable domain, in which reference TRBV9 and TRBJ1-1 provide the parts outside the CDR3, is DSGVTQTPKHLITATGQRVTLRCSPRSGDLSVYWYQQSLDQGLQFLIQYYNGEERAKGNILERFSAQQFPDLHSELNLSSLELGDSALYFCASSATADPTANTEAFFGQGTRLTVV.

As for this clone: The junction does not match germline at one end; this may be a read error. The chain recombines TRBV5-4 with TRBJ1-2; a possible D gene is TRBD1 (6 bases). CDR1 and CDR2 from the germline V gene are SGHNT and YYREEE (reference sequence). This CDR3 has 12 amino acids. The CDR3 region has the DNA TGTGCCGCGGGGCCGGGGGGGCGAGGCTACCCCTTC. It specifies CAAGPGGRGYPF. Full variable domain (rest looked up from reference TRBV5-4 and TRBJ1-2): ETGVTQSPTHLIKTRGQQVTLRCSSQSGHNTVSWYQQALGQGPQFIFQYYREEENGRGNFPPRFSGLQFPNYSSELNVNALELDDSALYLCAAGPGGRGYPFGSGTRLTVV.

This chain connects TRBV7-8 to TRBJ1-4; D is perhaps TRBD1 (6 bases). Germline V gene data show CDR1 as SGHVS and CDR2 as FQNEAQ. The CDR3 is made up of 17 amino acids. Trimming took 5 bases from V and 0 from J, leaving 16 bases between them. Here the CDR3 DNA reads TGTGCCAGCAGCGCCGGACAGATACTTCCAACTAATGAAAAACTGTTTTTT. Amino acid sequence: CASSAGQILPTNEKLFF. Supplemented by reference TRBV7-8 and TRBJ1-4, the full variable domain reads GAGVSQSPRYKVAKRGQDVALRCDPISGHVSLFWYQQALGQGPEFLTYFQNEAQLDKSGLPSDRFFAERPEGSVSTLKIQRTQQEDSAVYLCASSAGQILPTNEKLFFGSGTQLSVL.

The J gene is TRBJ1-5, the V gene TRBV27, with 10 positions matching TRBD1. The CDR3 extends over 15 amino acids. The germline V gene has CDR1 MNHEY and CDR2 SMNVEV (reference sequence). The ends lost 6 bases at V and 5 bases at J; junction bases unmatched: 7. DNA of the CDR3: TGTGCCAGCAGACCGACAGGGGGCGCCTATCAGCCCCAGCATTTT. This encodes CASRPTGGAYQPQHF.

This clone appeared a few times. V usage is TRBV5-1 and J usage is TRBJ1-1, with TRBD1 matching 7 bases. V shed 5 bases and J 0 bases; nucleotides not matched to a gene: 10. The CDR3 sequence is 16 residues long. CDR1 is SGHRS, CDR2 YFSETQ, per germline. CDR3 residues: CASRVTGAGMNTEAFF. CDR3 bases: TGCGCCAGCAGAGTCACAGGGGCGGGGATGAACACTGAAGCTTTCTTT.